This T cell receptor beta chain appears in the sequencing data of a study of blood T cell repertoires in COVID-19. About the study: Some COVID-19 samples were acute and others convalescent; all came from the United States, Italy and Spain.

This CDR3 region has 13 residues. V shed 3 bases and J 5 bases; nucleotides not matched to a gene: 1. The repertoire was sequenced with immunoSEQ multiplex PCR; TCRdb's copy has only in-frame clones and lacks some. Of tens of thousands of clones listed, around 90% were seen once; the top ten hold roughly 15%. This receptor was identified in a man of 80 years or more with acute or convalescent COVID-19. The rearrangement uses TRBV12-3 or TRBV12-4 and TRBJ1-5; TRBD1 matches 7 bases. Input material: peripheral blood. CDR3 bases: TGTGCCAGCAGTTTTCAGGGGGATCAGCCCCAGCATTTT. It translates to CASSFQGDQPQHF.